This record looks at one T cell receptor (beta chain) sequence and its context. What it binds is unknown. The data are from a study of cytomegalovirus exposure and HLA in healthy donors. Overall study context: In a later analysis, it was reported that the 90 to 150 validation repertoires had been produced on the same platform as the 700 or so repertoires belonging to the first cohort.

Whole-study results and caveats: The dataset shows that most TCR sequences were rare, while some public TCRs occurred in many donors. The investigators catalogued about 170 TCR beta chains as cytomegalovirus-associated.

Produced via immunoSEQ multiplex PCR; TCRdb's table is partial and in-frame only. The data hold about 160,000 clones, with around four fifths observed a single time. Trimming cost V 0 bases and J 5 bases, with 17 bases left between them. In germline, CDR1 is SGHRS, CDR2 YFSETQ. This CDR3 is 16 amino acids long. The chain combines TRBV5-1 with TRBJ2-5; D possibly corresponds to TRBD2 (5 bases). The material sequenced was PBMCs. The receptor was derived from a man aged 25-40 years in good health and CMV-seropositive. CDR3 region: CASSLAPGLVGETQYF. The CDR3, as DNA: TGCGCCAGCAGCTTGGCCCCCGGACTTGTCGGGGAGACCCAGTACTTC.